The 9 T cell receptor beta chains listed next were all sequenced from one sample in a study of OX40 agonist ivuxolimab in advanced cancers. Produced via immunoSEQ multiplex PCR; TCRdb's table is partial and in-frame only. The sample carries about 70,000 clones, 80% to 95% recorded once. The source material was CD4+ or CD8+ T cells sorted from blood, sampled in a trial of the OX40 agonist ivuxolimab. Receptors originate from an adult with an advanced solid tumor such as melanoma, head and neck, liver or kidney cancer.

This rearrangement joins TRBV11-2 to TRBJ1-4; D remains ambiguous. The V gene lost 5 bases and the J gene lost 8 bases, with 12 bases spanning the gap. The CDR3 runs to 13 residues. The germline CDR1 and CDR2 sequences are SGHAT and FQNNGV. The CDR3 DNA is TGTGCCAGCAGCCCAGGCTACGGCGAAAAACTGTTTTTT. Translation: CASSPGYGEKLFF.

The chain uses TRBV27 and TRBJ2-3; D unresolved. This CDR3 comprises 12 residues. The V gene lost 5 bases and the J gene lost 7 bases, with 10 bases spanning the gap. Per the germline V gene, CDR1 is MNHEY and CDR2 is SMNVEV (reference sequence). CDR3 DNA: TGTGCCAGCAGTCTTATAGGCCATACGCAGTATTTT. It translates to CASSLIGHTQYF.

The gene calls are TRBV5-5 and TRBJ2-1; D assignment may be TRBD1 or TRBD2 (5 bases each). CDR1 SGHKS and CDR2 YYEKEE come from the germline V gene (reference sequence). The CDR3 is made up of 12 amino acids. V was shortened by 2 bases and J by 15 bases, with 15 bases between the two germline ends. As DNA, the CDR3 is TGTGCCAGCAGCTTCTGGCAGGGAGAATGGTTCTTC. As protein: CASSFWQGEWFF.

This chain connects TRBV15 to TRBJ2-7; D is tentatively TRBD1 or TRBD2 (6 bases each). V lost 4 bases to trimming and J lost 2 bases, with 12 bases between them. The CDR3 is 14 amino acids. Germline CDR1 reads LNHNV; CDR2 reads YYDKDF (reference sequence). CDR3 sequence: CATSTAEGAYEQYF. The CDR3 DNA reads TGTGCCACCAGCACGGCGGAGGGGGCCTACGAGCAGTACTTC.

The chain is built from TRBV4-1 and TRBJ2-7; D may be TRBD2 (6 bases). Germline V lookup: CDR1 MGHRA, CDR2 YSYEKL. The CDR3 consists of 15 residues. V was cut by 1 base and J by 1 base, with 11 bases left in between. Here the CDR3 reads CASSQAAGRSYEQYF. CDR3 in DNA: TGCGCCAGCAGCCAAGCTGCGGGGCGATCCTACGAGCAGTACTTC.

This clone occurred a few times. The chain joins TRBV11-1 to TRBJ2-7; either TRBD1 or TRBD2 may fit D (5 bases each). V lost 6 bases, J lost 4 bases, and 13 bases lay in between. This CDR3 is 13 amino acids long. The germline gives CDR1 SGHAT, CDR2 FQDESV (reference sequence). CDR3 in amino acids: CASRDIGTYEQYF. DNA of the CDR3: TGTGCCAGCAGGGACATCGGGACGTACGAGCAGTACTTC.

This chain connects TRBV9 to TRBJ2-1; D uncertain. The V gene lost 5 bases and the J gene lost 7 bases, with 13 bases spanning the gap. The CDR3 has 13 amino acids. Germline CDR1 is SGDLS and CDR2 is YYNGEE. The CDR3 DNA reads as TGTGCCAGCAGTGGGCGCTTAATTAATGAGCAGTTCTTC. Translating gives CASSGRLINEQFF.

V usage is TRBV13 and J usage is TRBJ2-3, with 8 bases aligning to TRBD2. This CDR3 region has 15 residues. Germline V gene data show CDR1 as PRHDT and CDR2 as FYEKMQ (reference sequence). V lost 5 bases, J lost 1 base, and 5 bases stayed unmatched. Written as DNA, the CDR3 is TGTGCCAGCAGCGGGCGGGGGGCCGGCACAGATACGCAGTATTTT. Translation: CASSGRGAGTDTQYF.

The genes are TRBV13 and TRBJ2-5, with D tentatively TRBD2 (5 bases). The J call is doubtful: the DNA matches TRBJ2-7 better. Looked up from germline, CDR1 is PRHDT and CDR2 is FYEKMQ (reference sequence). The CDR3 is made up of 15 amino acids. CDR3 amino acids: CASSLGEESSYEQYF. As DNA, the CDR3 is TGTGCCAGCAGCTTAGGGGAGGAGAGCTCCTACGAGCAGTACTTC.